What follows are 4 T cell receptor beta chains derived from one specimen sequenced in a study of T cell changes during pregnancy in multiple sclerosis. Some clones are missing from TCRdb's copy, which holds only in-frame ones; the method was immunoSEQ multiplex PCR. Of approximately 100,000 clones in the sample, just under 95% were seen once. Sequencing used peripheral blood, obtained after pregnancy. The receptors were sampled from a female donor with multiple sclerosis, enrolled in a pregnancy study.

This clone was observed a single time. The chain has TRBV9 and TRBJ1-6; 8 bases fit TRBD1. V shed 4 bases and J 7 bases; nucleotides not matched to a gene: 7. This CDR3 has 15 residues. From germline, CDR1 is SGDLS and CDR2 YYNGEE. CDR3 sequence (DNA): TGTGCCAGCAGCTCGACAGGGGTGAGAAATTCACCCCTCCACTTT. Protein: CASSSTGVRNSPLHF.

A single count supports this clone. The V call is TRBV7-2, the J call TRBJ1-5, with 8 bases lining up with TRBD1. V gave up 2 bases and J gave up 5 bases; unmatched junction bases: 5. Germline CDR1 is SGHTA and CDR2 is FQGNSA. The CDR3 runs 15 residues. The CDR3 DNA sequence: TGTGCCAGCAGCTTAAGGACAGGGCAGGATCAGCCCCAGCATTTT. Its protein is CASSLRTGQDQPQHF.

CDR3 DNA: TGTGCCAGCAGTGGGGAGGGGAGGCATGCAAACACCATATATTTT. This encodes CASSGEGRHANTIYF. The J gene is TRBJ1-3, the V gene TRBV2; D might be TRBD1 (5 bases). Germline V lookup: CDR1 SNHLY, CDR2 FYNNEI. The CDR3 has 15 amino acids. Deletions cut 4 bases from V and 6 bases from J, with 16 bases between.

The chain has TRBV5-6 and TRBJ2-3; 10 positions match TRBD2. The germline CDR1 and CDR2 sequences are SGHDT and YYEEEE. This CDR3 has 16 residues. Unmatched junction bases numbered 4, after V lost 2 bases and J lost 1 base. CDR3: CASSLQREGGTDTQYF. CDR3 sequence (DNA): TGTGCCAGCAGCTTACAGCGGGAGGGGGGCACAGATACGCAGTATTTT.